The rows below give T cell receptor beta chains drawn from one sample of a study of CD8 T cells in ankylosing spondylitis. TCRdb itself ran the 5' RACE reads through MiXCR, one entry per CDR3 protein. The sample records under 300,000 distinct CDR3 sequences, over 8.5% being singletons. The sequenced sample was blood, either unsorted or a sorted T cell fraction (not recorded which). These TCRs come from a male donor with ankylosing spondylitis or in good health (not recorded which). Each CDR3 is given with its conserved first and last residue. A D gene is named only where the DNA matches it firmly. Clone size is not always given. Where it is, it says once, few, many or a class for expanded clones.

cdr3_aa cdr3_nt j_call cdr3_length d_call clone_size v_call
CASSLSGQGGYGYTF TGTGCCAGCAGCTTATCTGGACAGGGAGGCTATGGCTACACCTTC TRBJ1-2 15 TRBD1 - TRBV7-9
CASSAHRGPRGAGELFF TGCGCCAGCAGCGCACACAGGGGGCCGAGAGGCGCCGGGGAGCTGTTTTTT TRBJ2-2 17 TRBD1 - TRBV5-1
CASSPPQGSGGALSQFF TGTGCCAGTAGTCCTCCCCAGGGTAGCGGGGGGGCCCTTTCCCAGTTCTTC TRBJ2-1 17 TRBD2 few TRBV19
CSASGGAPTDTQYF TGCAGTGCTAGCGGGGGGGCCCCCACAGATACGCAGTATTTT TRBJ2-3 14 TRBD2 many TRBV20-1
CASSSDEGVGKLFF TGCGCCAGCAGCTCAGATGAGGGGGTCGGAAAACTGTTTTTT TRBJ1-4 14 - few TRBV4-3
CSFVGGAAQAFF TGCAGCTTCGTTGGGGGGGCAGCCCAAGCTTTCTTT TRBJ1-1 12 - many TRBV29-1
CSATLQGKNWAKNIQYF TGCAGTGCTACCCTACAGGGGAAGAATTGGGCCAAAAACATTCAGTACTTC TRBJ2-4 17 TRBD1 few TRBV20-1
CASSFSLSGAGELFF TGCGCCAGCAGCTTCTCCCTGTCGGGGGCCGGGGAGCTGTTTTTT TRBJ2-2 15 - many TRBV5-1
CSARDAVVRNEQFF TGCAGTGCTAGAGATGCCGTAGTCAGAAATGAGCAGTTCTTC TRBJ2-1 14 - many TRBV20-1
CASSFQRTRATGELFF TGCGCCAGCAGCTTTCAGAGGACTAGGGCGACCGGGGAGCTGTTTTTT TRBJ2-2 16 TRBD2 many TRBV5-1
CATSDGLAGAYEQYF TGTGCCACCAGTGATGGGCTAGCGGGGGCCTACGAGCAGTACTTC TRBJ2-7 15 TRBD2 few TRBV24-1
CASSLAGTLSTDTQYF TGTGCCAGCAGCCTCGCCGGGACACTTAGCACAGATACGCAGTATTTT TRBJ2-3 16 - many TRBV3-1
CATAGEERQPQHF TGTGCCACTGCGGGGGAGGAACGACAGCCCCAGCATTTT TRBJ1-5 13 - few TRBV10-3
CATRASGNNEQFF TGTGCCACTCGGGCTAGCGGAAACAATGAGCAGTTCTTC TRBJ2-1 13 TRBD2 many TRBV5-5
CASSSGLSSTDTQYF TGCGCCAGCAGCTCCGGACTTTCTAGCACAGATACGCAGTATTTT TRBJ2-3 15 - many TRBV5-1
CASSMYTGELFF TGTGCCAGCAGCATGTACACCGGGGAGCTGTTTTTT TRBJ2-2 12 - many TRBV7-2
CASSVPRAPQAFF TGTGCCAGTAGTGTCCCGAGGGCTCCGCAGGCTTTCTTT TRBJ1-1 13 - - TRBV19
CASSFSSNNSPLHF TGTGCCAGCAGTTTTAGCAGTAATAATTCACCCCTCCACTTT TRBJ1-6 14 - many TRBV12-3/TRBV12-4
CASTLGRRGLRDMNTEAFF TGTGCCAGCACACTAGGACGACGGGGTCTGCGTGATATGAACACTGAAGCTTTCTTT TRBJ1-1 19 - - TRBV12-3/TRBV12-4
CASSSSGTLYNEQFF TGCGCCAGCAGCTCCTCCGGGACCCTCTACAATGAGCAGTTCTTC TRBJ2-1 15 - many TRBV5-1
CASRNSGRGYEQYF TGTGCCAGCAGAAATAGCGGGAGAGGGTACGAGCAGTACTTC TRBJ2-7 14 TRBD2 many TRBV27
CSARTSRALEAFF TGCAGTGCTAGAACCAGCAGGGCCTTAGAAGCTTTCTTT TRBJ1-1 13 - many TRBV20-1
CASSSPGETEAFF TGTGCCAGCAGCTCTCCAGGGGAGACTGAAGCTTTCTTT TRBJ1-1 13 - many TRBV7-9
CASRIREKLFF TGTGCCAGTAGGATCCGTGAAAAACTGTTTTTT TRBJ1-4 11 - few TRBV19
CASSSLGLGGRNTEAFF TGTGCCAGCAGCTCCTTAGGGCTCGGGGGAAGAAACACTGAAGCTTTCTTT TRBJ1-1 17 - many TRBV7-6
CASFSRLASTDTQYF TGTGCCAGCTTCTCAAGACTAGCCAGCACAGATACGCAGTATTTT TRBJ2-3 15 TRBD2 few TRBV11-2
CASSPVGGVNQPQHF TGTGCCAGCAGCCCCGTGGGGGGCGTCAATCAGCCCCAGCATTTT TRBJ1-5 15 - many TRBV6-2/TRBV6-3
CASSFGGISQPQHF TGTGCCAGCAGTTTTGGGGGGATAAGTCAGCCCCAGCATTTT TRBJ1-5 14 - - TRBV12-3/TRBV12-4
CASSLPWTGRRTQYF TGCGCCAGCAGCTTGCCCTGGACAGGGAGACGGACCCAGTACTTC TRBJ2-5 15 TRBD1 many TRBV5-1
CASRDRSGANVLTF TGTGCCAGCCGAGACAGGTCTGGGGCCAACGTCCTGACTTTC TRBJ2-6 14 - - TRBV6-2/TRBV6-3
CASNRGTVQETQYF TGTGCCAGCAACAGAGGTACAGTTCAAGAGACCCAGTACTTC TRBJ2-5 14 - many TRBV7-2
CSARAPGIGDQPQHF TGCAGTGCTAGAGCCCCGGGGATCGGCGATCAGCCCCAGCATTTT TRBJ1-5 15 - - TRBV20-1
CASSLKGSNQPQHF TGTGCCAGCAGCTTAAAAGGGAGTAATCAGCCCCAGCATTTT TRBJ1-5 14 - many TRBV7-2
CASRPTPAETQYF TGTGCCAGCAGACCTACTCCGGCGGAGACCCAGTACTTC TRBJ2-5 13 - few TRBV7-2
CATSKRTQLDTQYF TGTGCCACCAGCAAGCGTACCCAGTTGGATACGCAGTATTTT TRBJ2-3 14 - many TRBV15
CSAIAGSSYEQYF TGCAGTGCTATCGCGGGGAGTTCCTACGAGCAGTACTTC TRBJ2-7 13 - many TRBV20-1
CASSQDLSTEAFF TGTGCCAGCAGCCAAGATCTATCCACTGAAGCTTTCTTT TRBJ1-1 13 - many TRBV3-1
CASSLSSSGYQETQYF TGTGCCAGCAGCTTATCCTCGAGCGGTTATCAGGAGACCCAGTACTTC TRBJ2-5 16 - - TRBV11-2
CSAKGLAGTSNEQFF TGCAGTGCTAAAGGACTAGCGGGGACGTCCAATGAGCAGTTCTTC TRBJ2-1 15 TRBD2 many TRBV20-1
CASSPTLTKETEAFF TGTGCCAGCAGCCCAACCCTTACTAAGGAGACTGAAGCTTTCTTT TRBJ1-1 15 - - TRBV7-9